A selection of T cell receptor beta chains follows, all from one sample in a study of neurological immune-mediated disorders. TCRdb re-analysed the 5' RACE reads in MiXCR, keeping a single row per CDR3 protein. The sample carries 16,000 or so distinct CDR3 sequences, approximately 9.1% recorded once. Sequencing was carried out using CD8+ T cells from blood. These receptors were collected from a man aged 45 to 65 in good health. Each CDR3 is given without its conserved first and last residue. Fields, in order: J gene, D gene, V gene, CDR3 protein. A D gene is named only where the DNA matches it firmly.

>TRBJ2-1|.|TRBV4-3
ASSQGAPPRDGEQF
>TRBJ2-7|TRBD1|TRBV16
ASSPTGTGGYEQY
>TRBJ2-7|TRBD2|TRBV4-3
ASSQELVGGLDEQY
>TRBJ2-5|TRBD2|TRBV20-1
SATSGGRGGSKTQY
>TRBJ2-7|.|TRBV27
ASSGTSYEQY
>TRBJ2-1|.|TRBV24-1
ATSDRWVYEQF
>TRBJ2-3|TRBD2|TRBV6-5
ASRPSPGGSDTQY
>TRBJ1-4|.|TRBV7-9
ASSLNIEKLF
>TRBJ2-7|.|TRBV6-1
ASSEGYLYEQY
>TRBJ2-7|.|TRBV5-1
ASSPFRDEPYEQY
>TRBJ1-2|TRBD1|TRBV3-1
ASSHPAGDRGGYGYT
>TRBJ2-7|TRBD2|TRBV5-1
ASTWGGNNYEQY
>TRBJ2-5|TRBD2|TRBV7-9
ASTHEREVETQY
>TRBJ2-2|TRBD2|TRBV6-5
ASSYGLAVNTGELF
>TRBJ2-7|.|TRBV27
ASSGGSSYEQY